These 22 T cell receptor beta chains came from one sample sequenced in a study of T cells after yellow fever vaccination. TCRdb called the 5' RACE reads again in MiXCR, with one record for every CDR3 protein. The sample records just under 600,000 distinct CDR3 sequences, about 13% being singletons. The sample here was PBMCs, taken on the day of the yellow fever booster vaccination. The receptor set was obtained from a man aged 25 to 40 who received the YFV17D yellow fever vaccine.

This clonotype was counted only a few times. This sequence joins TRBV10-3 and TRBJ2-3; no definite D call. V was trimmed by 0 bases and J by 1 base, leaving 5 bases between them. The CDR3 is made up of 14 amino acids. Germline CDR1 is ENHRY and CDR2 is SYGVKD. The CDR3 DNA sequence: TGTGCCATCAGTGAGTCGGCCCGCACAGATACGCAGTATTTT. Translating gives CAISESARTDTQYF.

This clonotype was observed at least ten times. The chain has TRBV5-3 and TRBJ2-1, with TRBD2 matching over 10 bases. TRBV5-3 is flagged as an ORF with uncertain function. CDR3 length: 20 residues. The junction had 15 bases not matched to a gene; V was cut back by 3 bases and J by 0 bases. The CDR3 region has the DNA TGTGCCAGAAGCTCGGGATGGGAGCGGGAGGGCCTCCTCTCCTACAATGAGCAGTTCTTC. Residues: CARSSGWEREGLLSYNEQFF.

The chain carries TRBV20-1 and TRBJ2-7; tentatively, D is TRBD1 or TRBD2 (6 bases each). The germline V gene has CDR1 DFQATT and CDR2 SNEGSKA (reference sequence). Trimming took off 1 base at V and 2 bases at J, with 12 bases between the two ends. The CDR3 loop spans 14 amino acids. This CDR3 is CSARGEGGPYEQYF. The CDR3 DNA reads as TGCAGTGCTAGAGGAGAGGGGGGACCCTACGAGCAGTACTTC.

The rearrangement links TRBV11-2 to TRBJ2-1; D possibly corresponds to TRBD1 (5 bases). Per germline, CDR1 SGHAT and CDR2 FQNNGV. Trimming pared 0 bases from V and 4 bases from J, leaving 16 bases between. The CDR3 runs 17 residues. The CDR3 sequence: CASSLDAQGSLYNEQFF. The CDR3 coding sequence is TGTGCCAGCAGCTTAGATGCCCAGGGAAGCTTATACAATGAGCAGTTCTTC.

This clonotype was counted many times. An end of the junction differs from the germline gene, which may be a read error. The chain carries TRBV7-2 and TRBJ2-7, with 11 bases matching TRBD2. The CDR3 has 16 residues. Germline values: CDR1 SGHTA, CDR2 FQGNSA. The DNA for the CDR3 is TGTGCCACCAGCGGGCGTGGACTAGCGGGTCTCTACGAGCAGTACTTC. Protein: CATSGRGLAGLYEQYF. Drawing the rest from reference TRBV7-2 and TRBJ2-7, the complete variable domain is GAGVSQSPSNKVTEKGKDVELRCDPISGHTALYWYRQSLGQGLEFLIYFQGNSAPDKSGLPSDRFSAERTGGSVSTLTIQRTQQEDSAVYLCATSGRGLAGLYEQYFGPGTRLTVT.

The chain employs TRBV6-5 and TRBJ2-4; a weak D match, TRBD2 (5 bases). This CDR3 contains 14 residues. In germline, CDR1 is MNHEY, CDR2 SVGAGI. The V gene lost 0 bases and the J gene lost 9 bases, with 12 bases spanning the gap. The CDR3 is CASSYSSEEGIQYF. The CDR3 coding sequence is TGTGCCAGCAGTTACTCAAGCGAAGAGGGCATTCAGTACTTC.

This clonotype was seen more than once but under ten times. The V gene is TRBV5-1, the J gene TRBJ2-5; D is perhaps TRBD1 (6 bases). This CDR3 region has 14 residues. Deletions cut 4 bases from V and 5 bases from J, with 15 bases between. Germline CDR1 reads SGHRS; CDR2 reads YFSETQ. This CDR3 is CASSPGVKGETQYF. CDR3 DNA sequence: TGCGCCAGCAGCCCAGGGGTCAAGGGGGAGACCCAGTACTTC.

This clonotype was seen a few times. This rearrangement joins TRBV7-2 to TRBJ2-3; 11 bases line up with TRBD2. The trim removed 4 bases at V and 10 bases at J, leaving 10 bases unmatched. The CDR3 is made up of 15 amino acids. Germline V lookup: CDR1 SGHTA, CDR2 FQGNSA. The CDR3: CASSWGASGGMAQYF. For the CDR3, the DNA is TGTGCCAGCAGCTGGGGGGCTAGCGGGGGGATGGCGCAGTATTTT.

The table lists this clonotype with many counts. CDR3 in amino acids: CASSLSGRNQPQHF. CDR3 in DNA: TGTGCCAGCAGTTTGTCCGGTCGCAATCAGCCCCAGCATTTT. This chain connects TRBV12-3 or TRBV12-4 to TRBJ1-5; the D is unclear. The ends were cut back, 3 bases at V and 2 bases at J, with 8 bases in the middle. This CDR3 is 14 amino acids long.

This clonotype was counted at least ten times. The chain has TRBV6-5 and TRBJ1-1; D is uncertain. CDR3 length: 13 amino acids. Trimming cost V 3 bases and J 2 bases, with 7 bases left between them. Germline-derived CDR1 and CDR2 are MNHEY and SVGAGI. This chain's CDR3 is CASSYRINTEAFF. The CDR3, as DNA: TGTGCCAGCAGTTATCGGATAAACACTGAAGCTTTCTTT.

This clonotype was counted a single time. An end of the junction does not agree with germline; a read error may underlie this. The chain joins TRBV5-1 to TRBJ2-1; 11 bases match TRBD2. This CDR3 is 15 amino acids long. Germline values: CDR1 SGHRS, CDR2 YFSETQ. The CDR3: CASSLLAGGFDEQFF. The CDR3 DNA reads as TGCGCAAGCAGCTTGCTAGCGGGAGGTTTCGATGAGCAGTTCTTC.

This clonotype was picked up a small number of times. The chain recombines TRBV29-1 with TRBJ2-7; weak D call: TRBD2 (6 bases). The CDR3 covers 16 residues. V was trimmed by 1 base and J by 4 bases, leaving 20 bases between them. Germline values: CDR1 SQVTM, CDR2 ANQGSEA. CDR3 bases: TGCAGCGTTGAAGTCGGGCATCCCTTCGGGGGATACGAGCAGTACTTC. It codes for CSVEVGHPFGGYEQYF.

The table lists this clonotype with many counts. V gene TRBV15 combines with J gene TRBJ2-2, with D maybe TRBD2 (5 bases). CDR1 and CDR2 from the germline V gene are LNHNV and YYDKDF (reference sequence). The CDR3 runs 15 residues. The V end was cut by 3 bases, the J end by 1 base, with 9 bases between. Here the CDR3 DNA reads TGTGCCACCAGCAGGAGGGCGGGGAACACCGGGGAGCTGTTTTTT. Protein: CATSRRAGNTGELFF.

This clonotype was counted a few times. The V gene is TRBV28, the J gene TRBJ1-4, with D possibly matching TRBD1 (5 bases). Trimming shortened V by 7 bases and J by 6 bases, and 12 bases separated the two germline ends. The CDR3 runs to 13 residues. CDR1 is MDHEN and CDR2 is SYDVKM in the germline V gene. The CDR3 loop reads CASNVGTDEKLFF. CDR3 coding DNA: TGTGCCAGCAACGTCGGGACGGATGAAAAACTGTTTTTT.

This clonotype appeared a few times. The chain joins TRBV7-2 to TRBJ2-7, with TRBD2 matching 7 bases. Looked up from germline, CDR1 is SGHTA and CDR2 is FQGNSA. The CDR3 is 15 amino acids. V lost 5 bases, J lost 0 bases, and 7 bases stayed unmatched. CDR3 sequence: CASSHYAGASYEQYF. CDR3 in DNA: TGTGCCAGCAGCCATTACGCGGGAGCCTCCTACGAGCAGTACTTC. Variable domain in full (rest from reference TRBV7-2 and TRBJ2-7): GAGVSQSPSNKVTEKGKDVELRCDPISGHTALYWYRQSLGQGLEFLIYFQGNSAPDKSGLPSDRFSAERTGGSVSTLTIQRTQQEDSAVYLCASSHYAGASYEQYFGPGTRLTVT.

This clonotype was seen many times. This rearrangement joins TRBV29-1 to TRBJ2-2, with no clear D. The germline V and J ends were trimmed by 3 bases and 1 base, with 9 bases remaining between them. Germline V gene lookup returns CDR1 SQVTM and CDR2 ANQGSEA. The CDR3 spans 14 residues. The CDR3 region has the DNA TGCAGCGTTGAGGGTCAGATGAACACCGGGGAGCTGTTTTTT. Residues: CSVEGQMNTGELFF.

The chain links TRBV20-1 to TRBJ2-5, with D possibly being TRBD2 (7 bases). V was shortened by 1 base and J by 4 bases, with 13 bases between the two germline ends. The length of the CDR3 is 14 residues. Germline V gene data show CDR1 as DFQATT and CDR2 as SNEGSKA (reference sequence). The CDR3 reads CSARGIGGRETQYF. Written as DNA, the CDR3 is TGCAGTGCTAGAGGAATCGGGGGGCGAGAGACCCAGTACTTC.

The genes are TRBV20-1 and TRBJ2-3; 10 bases align to TRBD2. J lost 4 bases, V lost 6 bases, and 7 bases had no gene match. The CDR3 runs to 14 residues. Germline CDR1 and CDR2: DFQATT and SNEGSKA (reference sequence). CDR3 residues: CSAPGTSAADTQYF. DNA for the CDR3: TGCAGTGCACCTGGGACTAGCGCGGCAGATACGCAGTATTTT.

The chain uses TRBV19 and TRBJ2-3; D is unresolved. With 2 bases removed from V and 1 base from J, the gap between germline ends came to 7 bases. The germline CDR1 and CDR2 sequences are LNHDA and SQIVND (reference sequence). This CDR3 has 14 residues. The CDR3 DNA reads TGTGCCAGTAGTATATCGTGGGGCACAGATACGCAGTATTTT. As protein: CASSISWGTDTQYF.

The V gene is TRBV2, the J gene TRBJ2-5; TRBD1 might be the D (5 bases). With 0 bases removed from V and 9 bases from J, the gap between germline ends came to 20 bases. Germline values: CDR1 SNHLY, CDR2 FYNNEI. The CDR3 consists of 16 residues. CDR3 bases: TGTGCCAGCAGTGAAGCGGGGCGGAGCGAACCCAGGGCCCAGTACTTC. Its protein product is CASSEAGRSEPRAQYF.

The chain carries TRBV20-1 and TRBJ1-6, with D possibly TRBD1 on 5 matching bases. Germline V CDR1 and CDR2: DFQATT, SNEGSKA (reference sequence). The CDR3 covers 13 residues. V was trimmed by 6 bases and J by 7 bases, leaving 13 bases between them. CDR3 in DNA: TGCAGTGCCTACGAGGGGTTCAATTCACCCCTCCACTTT. This codes for CSAYEGFNSPLHF.

This clonotype was detected only a few times. V is TRBV19 and J is TRBJ2-1, with 9 nucleotides matching TRBD2. The CDR3 length is 16 residues. Germline-derived CDR1 and CDR2 are LNHDA and SQIVND (reference sequence). V lost 3 bases and J lost 2; bases outside the gene matches: 5. The CDR3 sequence: CASSMTSGRPYNEQFF. CDR3 sequence (DNA): TGTGCCAGTAGTATGACTAGCGGCCGTCCCTACAATGAGCAGTTCTTC.